This TCR beta chain derives from a study of T cell responses to AZD1222 COVID-19 vaccine (dated by TCRdb to the early 2020s). Regarding the complete study: AZD1222 recipients given second doses at about 4 weeks or at about 12 weeks were pooled, since spike-specific TCR depth and breadth were not found to differ between the two schedules. A total of about 240 trial participants underwent TCR sequencing, of whom 207 received two doses of AZD1222 and about 26 received two doses of the MenACWY control vaccine. Trial participants were enrolled into age subgroups of 18-55, 56-69 and 70-plus years, which contained roughly 140, 27 and 60 TCR-sequenced participants, respectively. Results the study describes overall, beyond this receptor: Reportedly, close to half of the unique spike-specific TCRs recognized epitopes lying outside the regions that are mutated in the B.1.351 and B.1.1.7 variants. Participants were mostly white British and included more females than males, and it was suggested by the authors that clonal diversity may have been underestimated. Conclusions about previously exposed vaccinees are limited, since just a handful of AZD1222 recipients were seropositive for SARS-CoV-2 at baseline. The vaccine-associated CD4 TCRs covered the entire spike protein, and the dominant responses fell in regions 160-218 and 743-854. After two AZD1222 doses, spike-specific TCR breadth and depth were significantly higher than at day 0 and than in MenACWY recipients. In the small 56-69-year group, the increase in depth fell short of significance, most likely because of low power. Because no day 14 peak-response samples were available, repertoires were characterized only after the peak T cell response.

Germline trimming: 5 bases from V, 2 bases from J; junction bases outside gene matches: 6. The CDR3 spans 15 residues, from the cysteine through the phenylalanine. Only the CDR3 DNA stays, 45 bases, in frame from base 1. Based on the germline V gene, the CDR1 and CDR2 sequences are SGHTS and YDEGEE. Per the publication, the time point label means: baseline before first vaccination. Samples from vaccinated people were obtained from the UK trials COV001 and COV002, which included a single-blind randomized controlled phase 2/3 trial of AZD1222 (ChAdOx1 nCoV-19) in healthy adults. For TCRbeta chain sequencing, PBMC samples were collected from trial participants at day 0 and at day 28 after the second dose. The CDR3 regions of human TCRbeta chains were analyzed by immunosequencing. Under the source paper's analysis protocol: Repertoire TCRs were checked for matches against a reference library of SARS-CoV-2-specific TCRs that had been generated using the MIRA antigen-specificity platform. Breadth was defined as the fraction of unique TCRs that were SARS-CoV-2-associated, and depth was defined as the fraction of total T cells that were SARS-CoV-2-associated. Each spike-specific TCR was assigned to its reactive spike region and to a CD4 or CD8 class using the MIRA data. Log10-transformed breadth and depth values were compared by one-way ANOVA with Sidak's multiple comparisons tests. Entries here come from immuneACCESS through TCRdb and include only in-frame sequences with V and J called. Some clones fail to appear in such tables; in the studies checked, an unresolved V gene covers under half of the shortfall, and the cause of the remainder is unknown. From that table come the V and J calls and clone size; the DNA was used to work out D and trimming. Across this sample there are about 110,000 clones, with 70% to 90% seen only once. Of the sample, about 2.5% is held by the ten largest clones.

Comments on this clone: Its antigen is still unknown. Per-nucleotide qualities are absent, and no much larger clonotype sits a single base away.

This TCR was recovered from an adult in good health. Specimen: peripheral blood, collected on day 0 of AZD1222 vaccination. The V gene is TRBV5-8 and the J gene is TRBJ1-5; TRBD1 aligns with 8 central bases. For the CDR3, the sequence is CASRRTGFGNQPQHF. The nucleotide sequence is TGTGCCAGCAGACGGACAGGGTTTGGCAATCAGCCCCAGCATTTT.